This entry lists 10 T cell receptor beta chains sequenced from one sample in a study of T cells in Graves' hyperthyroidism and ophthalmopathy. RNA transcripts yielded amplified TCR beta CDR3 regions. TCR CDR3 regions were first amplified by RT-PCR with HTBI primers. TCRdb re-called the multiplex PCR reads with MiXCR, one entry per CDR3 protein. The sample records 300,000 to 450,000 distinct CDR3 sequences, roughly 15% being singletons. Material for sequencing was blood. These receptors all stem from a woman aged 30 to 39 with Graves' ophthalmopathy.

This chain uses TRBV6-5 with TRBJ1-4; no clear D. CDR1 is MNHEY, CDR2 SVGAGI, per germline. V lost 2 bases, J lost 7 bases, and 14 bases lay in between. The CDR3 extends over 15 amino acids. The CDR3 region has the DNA TGTGCCAGCAGTTACGGCGGCTCTCTTGGTGAAAAACTGTTTTTT. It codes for CASSYGGSLGEKLFF.

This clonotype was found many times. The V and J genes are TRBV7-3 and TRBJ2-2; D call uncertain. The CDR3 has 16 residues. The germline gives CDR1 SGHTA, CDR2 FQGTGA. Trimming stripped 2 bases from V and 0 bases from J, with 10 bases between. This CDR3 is CASSLSRSTNTGELFF. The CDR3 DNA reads TGTGCCAGCAGCTTATCACGGTCTACGAACACCGGGGAGCTGTTTTTT.

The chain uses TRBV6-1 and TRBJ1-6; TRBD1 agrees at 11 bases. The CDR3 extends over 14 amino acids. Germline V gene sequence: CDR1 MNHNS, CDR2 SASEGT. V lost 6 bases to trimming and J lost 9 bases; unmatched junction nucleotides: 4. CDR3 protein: CASRDGTGGSPLHF. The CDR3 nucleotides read TGTGCCAGCAGGGACGGGACAGGGGGTTCACCCCTCCACTTT.

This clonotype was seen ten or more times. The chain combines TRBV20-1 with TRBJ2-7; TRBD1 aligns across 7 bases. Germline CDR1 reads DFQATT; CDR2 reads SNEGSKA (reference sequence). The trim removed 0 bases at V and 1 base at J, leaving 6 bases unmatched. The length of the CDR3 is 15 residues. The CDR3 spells CSARDLQGLSYEQYF. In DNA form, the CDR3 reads TGCAGTGCTAGAGACCTACAGGGGCTTTCCTACGAGCAGTACTTC.

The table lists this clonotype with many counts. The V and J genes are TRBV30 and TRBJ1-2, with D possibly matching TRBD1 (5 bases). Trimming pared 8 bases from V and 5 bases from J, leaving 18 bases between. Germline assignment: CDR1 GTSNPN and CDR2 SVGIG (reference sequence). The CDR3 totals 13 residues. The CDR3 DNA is TGTGCCGGGACCGGGTCGAAAACATATGGCTACACCTTC. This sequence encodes CAGTGSKTYGYTF. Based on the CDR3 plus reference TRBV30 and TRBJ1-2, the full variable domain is SQTIHQWPATLVQPVGSPLSLECTVEGTSNPNLYWYRQAAGRGLQLLFYSVGIGQISSEVPQNLSASRPQDRQFILSSKKLLLSDSGFYLCAGTGSKTYGYTFGSGTRLTVV.

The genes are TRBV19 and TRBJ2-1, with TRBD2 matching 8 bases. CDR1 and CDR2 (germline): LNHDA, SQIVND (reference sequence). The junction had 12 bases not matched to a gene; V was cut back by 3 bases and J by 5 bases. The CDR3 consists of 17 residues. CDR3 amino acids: CASSMGLGRGGNNEQFF. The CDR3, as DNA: TGTGCCAGTAGTATGGGTCTGGGCCGGGGGGGAAACAATGAGCAGTTCTTC. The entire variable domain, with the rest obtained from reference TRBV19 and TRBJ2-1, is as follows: DGGITQSPKYLFRKEGQNVTLSCEQNLNHDAMYWYRQDPGQGLRLIYYSQIVNDFQKGDIAEGYSVSREKKESFPLTVTSAQKNPTAFYLCASSMGLGRGGNNEQFFGPGTRLTVL.

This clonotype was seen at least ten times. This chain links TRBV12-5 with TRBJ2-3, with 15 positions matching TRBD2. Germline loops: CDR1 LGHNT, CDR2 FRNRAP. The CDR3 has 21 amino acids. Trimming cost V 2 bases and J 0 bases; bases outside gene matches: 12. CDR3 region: CASGLFVGTSGGIPSTDTQYF. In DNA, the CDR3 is TGTGCTAGTGGTTTGTTCGTAGGGACTAGCGGGGGGATACCTAGCACAGATACGCAGTATTTT.

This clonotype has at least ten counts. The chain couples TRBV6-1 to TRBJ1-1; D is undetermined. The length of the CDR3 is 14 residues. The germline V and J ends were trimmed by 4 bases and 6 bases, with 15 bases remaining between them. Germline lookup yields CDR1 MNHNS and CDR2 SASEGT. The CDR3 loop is CASSGGGPPSEAFF. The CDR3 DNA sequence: TGTGCCAGCAGTGGGGGAGGACCCCCATCTGAAGCTTTCTTT.

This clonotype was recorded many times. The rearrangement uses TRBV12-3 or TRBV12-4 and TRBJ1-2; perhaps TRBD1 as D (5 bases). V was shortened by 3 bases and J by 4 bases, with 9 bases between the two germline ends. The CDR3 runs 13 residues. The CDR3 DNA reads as TGTGCCAGCAGTTTTAGGGGAGGCTATGGCTACACCTTC. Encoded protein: CASSFRGGYGYTF.

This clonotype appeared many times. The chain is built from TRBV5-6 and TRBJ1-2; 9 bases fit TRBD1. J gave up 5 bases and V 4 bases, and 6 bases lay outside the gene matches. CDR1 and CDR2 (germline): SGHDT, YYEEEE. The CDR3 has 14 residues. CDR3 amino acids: CASSLGQGRYGYTF. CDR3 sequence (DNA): TGTGCCAGCAGCCTCGGACAGGGGCGGTATGGCTACACCTTC.